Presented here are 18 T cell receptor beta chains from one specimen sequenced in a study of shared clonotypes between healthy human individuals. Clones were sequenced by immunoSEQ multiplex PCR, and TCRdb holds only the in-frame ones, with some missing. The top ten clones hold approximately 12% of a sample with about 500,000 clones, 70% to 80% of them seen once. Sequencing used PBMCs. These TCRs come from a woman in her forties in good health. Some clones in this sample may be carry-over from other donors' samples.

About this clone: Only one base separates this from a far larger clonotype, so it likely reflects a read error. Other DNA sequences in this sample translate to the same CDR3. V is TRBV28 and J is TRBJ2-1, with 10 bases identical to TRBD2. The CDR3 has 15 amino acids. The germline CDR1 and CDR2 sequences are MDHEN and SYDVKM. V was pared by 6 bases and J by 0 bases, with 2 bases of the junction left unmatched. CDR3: CASSSSGSSYNEQFF. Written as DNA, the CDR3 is TGTGCCAGCAGCTCTAGCGGGAGCTCCTACAATGAGCAGTTCTTC.

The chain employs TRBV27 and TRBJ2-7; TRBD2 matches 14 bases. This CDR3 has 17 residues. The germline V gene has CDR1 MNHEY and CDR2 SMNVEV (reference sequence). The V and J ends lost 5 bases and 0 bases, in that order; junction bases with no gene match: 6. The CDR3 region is CASSPGTSGSFSYEQYF. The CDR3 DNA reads TGTGCCAGCAGTCCCGGGACTAGCGGGAGCTTCTCCTACGAGCAGTACTTC.

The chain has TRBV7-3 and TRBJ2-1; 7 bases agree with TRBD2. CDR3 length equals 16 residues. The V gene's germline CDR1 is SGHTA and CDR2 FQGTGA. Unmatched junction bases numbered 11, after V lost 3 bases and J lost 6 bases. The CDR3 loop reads CASSLTGTTSRNEQFF. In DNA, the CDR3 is TGTGCCAGCAGCTTGACCGGGACTACGTCTCGCAATGAGCAGTTCTTC.

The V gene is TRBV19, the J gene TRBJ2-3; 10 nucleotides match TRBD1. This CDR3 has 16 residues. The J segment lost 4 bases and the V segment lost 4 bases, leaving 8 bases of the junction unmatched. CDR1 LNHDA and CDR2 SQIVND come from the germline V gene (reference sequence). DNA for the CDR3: TGTGCCAGTAGTACTCGGGACAGGGGAGCGGCAGATACGCAGTATTTT. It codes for CASSTRDRGAADTQYF.

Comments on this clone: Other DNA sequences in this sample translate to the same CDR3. CDR3 DNA sequence: TGCGCCAGCAGCCCCGACGGTAACTATGGCTACACCTTC. It is translated as CASSPDGNYGYTF. The V call is TRBV5-1, the J call TRBJ1-2; D is unclear. Germline V gene lookup returns CDR1 SGHRS and CDR2 YFSETQ. Trimming stripped 4 bases from V and 1 base from J, with 8 bases between. CDR3 length: 13 amino acids.

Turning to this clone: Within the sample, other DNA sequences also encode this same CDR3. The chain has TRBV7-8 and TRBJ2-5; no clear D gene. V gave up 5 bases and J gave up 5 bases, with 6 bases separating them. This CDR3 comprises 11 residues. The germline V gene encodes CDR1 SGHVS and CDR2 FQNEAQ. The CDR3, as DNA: TGTGCCAGCAGCCCGGTGGAGACCCAGTACTTC. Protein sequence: CASSPVETQYF.

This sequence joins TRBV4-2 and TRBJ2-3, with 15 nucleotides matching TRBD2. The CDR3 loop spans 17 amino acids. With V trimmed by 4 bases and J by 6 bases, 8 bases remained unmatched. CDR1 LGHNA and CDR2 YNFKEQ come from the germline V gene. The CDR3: CASSPGTSGRPGDTQYF. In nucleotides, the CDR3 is TGTGCCAGCAGCCCCGGGACTAGCGGGAGGCCGGGGGATACGCAGTATTTT.

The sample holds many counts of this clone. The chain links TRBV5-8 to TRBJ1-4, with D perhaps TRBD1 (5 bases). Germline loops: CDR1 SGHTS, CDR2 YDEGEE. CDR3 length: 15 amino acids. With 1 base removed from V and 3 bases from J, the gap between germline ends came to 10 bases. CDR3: CASSLWLGANEKLFF. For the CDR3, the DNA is TGTGCCAGCAGCTTGTGGTTAGGGGCTAATGAAAAACTGTTTTTT. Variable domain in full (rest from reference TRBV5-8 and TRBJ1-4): EAGVTQSPTHLIKTRGQQATLRCSPISGHTSVYWYQQALGLGLQFLLWYDEGEERNRGNFPPRFSGRQFPNYSSELNVNALELEDSALYLCASSLWLGANEKLFFGSGTQLSVL.

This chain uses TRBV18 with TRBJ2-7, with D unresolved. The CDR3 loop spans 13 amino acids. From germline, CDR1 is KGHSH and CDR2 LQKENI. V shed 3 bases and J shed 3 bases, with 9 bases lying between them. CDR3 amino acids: CASSPISGYEQYF. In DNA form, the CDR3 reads TGTGCCAGCTCACCTATCTCGGGCTACGAGCAGTACTTC. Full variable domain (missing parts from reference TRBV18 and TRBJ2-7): NAGVMQNPRHLVRRRGQEARLRCSPMKGHSHVYWYRQLPEEGLKFMVYLQKENIIDESGMPKERFSAEFPKEGPSILRIQQVVRGDSAAYFCASSPISGYEQYFGPGTRLTVT.

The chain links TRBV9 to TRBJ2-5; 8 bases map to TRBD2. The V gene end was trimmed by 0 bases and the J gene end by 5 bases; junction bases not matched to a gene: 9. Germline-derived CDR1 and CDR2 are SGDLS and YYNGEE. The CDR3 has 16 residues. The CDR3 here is CASSVGGGAGVETQYF. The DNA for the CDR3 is TGTGCCAGCAGCGTAGGGGGAGGAGCGGGAGTTGAGACCCAGTACTTC.

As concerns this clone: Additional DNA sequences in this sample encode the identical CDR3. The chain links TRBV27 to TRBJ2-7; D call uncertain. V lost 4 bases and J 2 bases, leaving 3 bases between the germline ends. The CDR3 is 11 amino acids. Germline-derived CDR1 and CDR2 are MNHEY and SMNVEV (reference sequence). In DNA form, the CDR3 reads TGTGCCAGCAGTTCTCCCTACGAGCAGTACTTC. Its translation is CASSSPYEQYF.

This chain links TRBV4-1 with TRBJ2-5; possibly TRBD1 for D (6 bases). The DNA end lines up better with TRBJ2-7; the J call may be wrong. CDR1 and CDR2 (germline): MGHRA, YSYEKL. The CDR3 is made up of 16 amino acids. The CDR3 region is CASSRDRQVPSYEQYF. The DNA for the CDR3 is TGCGCCAGCAGCCGGGACCGACAGGTACCCTCCTACGAGCAGTACTTC.

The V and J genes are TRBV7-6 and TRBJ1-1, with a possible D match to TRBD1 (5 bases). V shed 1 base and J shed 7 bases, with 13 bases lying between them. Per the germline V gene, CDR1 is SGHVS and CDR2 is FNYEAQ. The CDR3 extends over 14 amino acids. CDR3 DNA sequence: TGTGCCAGCAGCTTAGTCGGGGGGATATATGAAGCTTTCTTT. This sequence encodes CASSLVGGIYEAFF.

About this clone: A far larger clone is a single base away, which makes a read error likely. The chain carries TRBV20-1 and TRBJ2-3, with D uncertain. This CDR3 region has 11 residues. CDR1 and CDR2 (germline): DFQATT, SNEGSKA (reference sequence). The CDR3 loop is CSALSSYTRYF. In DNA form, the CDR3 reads TGCAGTGCTCTCAGCTCCTATACGCGGTATTTT.

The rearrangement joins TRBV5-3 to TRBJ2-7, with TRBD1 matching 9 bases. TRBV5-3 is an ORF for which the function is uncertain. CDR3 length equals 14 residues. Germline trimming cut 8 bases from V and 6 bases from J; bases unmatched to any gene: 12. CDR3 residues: CASSPNRGLVEQYF. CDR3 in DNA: TGTGCCAGCAGCCCAAACAGGGGGCTGGTCGAGCAGTACTTC.

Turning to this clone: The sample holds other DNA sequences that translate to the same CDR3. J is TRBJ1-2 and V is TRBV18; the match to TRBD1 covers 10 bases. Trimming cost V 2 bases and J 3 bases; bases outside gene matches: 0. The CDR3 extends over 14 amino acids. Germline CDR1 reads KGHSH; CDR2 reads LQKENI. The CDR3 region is CASSPGTGDYGYTF. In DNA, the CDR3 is TGTGCCAGCTCACCAGGGACAGGGGACTATGGCTACACCTTC.

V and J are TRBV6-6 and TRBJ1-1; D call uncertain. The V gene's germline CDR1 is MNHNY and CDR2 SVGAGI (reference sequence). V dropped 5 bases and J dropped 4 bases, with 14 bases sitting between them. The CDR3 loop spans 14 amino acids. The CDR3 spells CASSPNHLSTEAFF. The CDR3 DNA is TGTGCCAGCAGTCCGAATCATTTGAGCACTGAAGCTTTCTTT.

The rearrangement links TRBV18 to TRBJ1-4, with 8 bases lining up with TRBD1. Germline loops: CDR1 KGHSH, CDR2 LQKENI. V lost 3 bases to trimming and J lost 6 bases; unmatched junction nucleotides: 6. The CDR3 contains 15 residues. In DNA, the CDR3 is TGTGCCAGCTCACCGCGGACAGGGAGGGATGAAAAACTGTTTTTT. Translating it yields CASSPRTGRDEKLFF.